Each of the 14 T cell receptor beta chains below was sequenced from the same sample in a study of CD8 T cells in ankylosing spondylitis. Study-wide findings and caveats: For ankylosing spondylitis blood, a TCR beta motif of roughly 8 highly homologous variants appeared characteristic.

One entry per CDR3 protein, called by TCRdb with MiXCR from the 5' RACE reads. The table shows under 550,000 distinct CDR3 sequences, with 25% to 30% occurring only once. Antigen specificity for these receptors is unknown. Input material: blood, either unsorted or a sorted T cell fraction (not recorded which). These receptors were taken from a male donor with ankylosing spondylitis.

This clonotype was seen more than once but under ten times. The chain combines TRBV7-9 with TRBJ2-3; a possible D gene is TRBD1 (6 bases). CDR1 and CDR2 from the germline V gene are SEHNR and FQNEAQ (reference sequence). The CDR3 length is 17 residues. Trimming pared 5 bases from V and 1 base from J, leaving 19 bases between. The CDR3 loop reads CASSPTAVQGGTDTQYF. CDR3 nucleotides: TGTGCCAGCAGCCCGACAGCGGTACAGGGAGGCACAGATACGCAGTATTTT.

This rearrangement joins TRBV4-1 to TRBJ2-3; 9 bases map to TRBD1. V was pared by 4 bases and J by 5 bases, with 7 bases of the junction left unmatched. The CDR3 contains 15 residues. Germline V gives CDR1 MGHRA, CDR2 YSYEKL. CDR3 in amino acids: CASSRGQGLEDTQYF. In DNA form, the CDR3 reads TGCGCCAGCAGCCGTGGACAGGGGTTGGAAGATACGCAGTATTTT.

This rearrangement joins TRBV24-1 to TRBJ2-3, with TRBD1 matching 7 bases. V lost 3 bases and J lost 2; bases outside the gene matches: 4. Germline V gene data show CDR1 as KGHDR and CDR2 as SFDVKD. This CDR3 spans 15 amino acids. The CDR3 region is CATSDPGQYTDTQYF. The CDR3 DNA is TGTGCCACCAGTGATCCGGGACAGTACACAGATACGCAGTATTTT.

V usage is TRBV4-2 and J usage is TRBJ2-2, with TRBD2 as a possible D gene (6 bases). The germline V and J ends were trimmed by 0 bases and 3 bases, with 14 bases remaining between them. The CDR3 length is 17 residues. Germline values: CDR1 LGHNA, CDR2 YNFKEQ. In DNA form, the CDR3 reads TGTGCCAGCAGCCAAGATGTAGCTAGCGAATACACCGGGGAGCTGTTTTTT. Its translation is CASSQDVASEYTGELFF.

The rearrangement links TRBV24-1 to TRBJ2-1; 7 nucleotides match TRBD2. The trim removed 3 bases at V and 8 bases at J, leaving 9 bases unmatched. CDR1 is KGHDR and CDR2 is SFDVKD in the germline V gene. This CDR3 contains 15 residues. This CDR3 reads CATSDAGVRADEQFF. As DNA, the CDR3 is TGTGCCACCAGTGATGCGGGGGTGCGAGCTGATGAGCAGTTCTTC.

The chain uses TRBV7-2 and TRBJ2-3; 7 bases are a match to TRBD1. The trim removed 6 bases at V and 4 bases at J, leaving 7 bases unmatched. CDR3 length equals 14 residues. Germline V CDR1 and CDR2: SGHTA, FQGNSA. CDR3 region: CASRFTGVPDTQYF. DNA of the CDR3: TGTGCCAGCAGATTCACAGGGGTCCCAGATACGCAGTATTTT.

This clonotype was observed a few times. The V and J genes are TRBV2 and TRBJ2-1; D is tentatively TRBD1 or TRBD2 (5 bases each). Germline V gene data show CDR1 as SNHLY and CDR2 as FYNNEI. Trimming cost V 5 bases and J 3 bases, with 14 bases left between them. The CDR3 has 15 amino acids. CDR3 DNA sequence: TGTGCCAGCAGTCTACTAGGGACGAACTACAATGAGCAGTTCTTC. As protein: CASSLLGTNYNEQFF.

This clonotype occurred once. The rearrangement uses TRBV20-1 and TRBJ2-7, with 11 bases matching TRBD1. The V segment lost 3 bases and the J segment 7 bases; nucleotides outside the gene matches: 2. Germline CDR1 and CDR2: DFQATT and SNEGSKA (reference sequence). The CDR3 runs 12 residues. CDR3: CSARDRGLEQYV. The CDR3 bases are TGCAGTGCTAGGGACAGGGGGCTTGAGCAGTACGTC.

V gene TRBV5-1 combines with J gene TRBJ2-2; 8 nucleotides agree with TRBD1. The CDR3 totals 17 residues. V lost 6 bases and J lost 3; bases outside the gene matches: 13. Germline V gene sequence: CDR1 SGHRS, CDR2 YFSETQ. The CDR3 nucleotides read TGCGCCAGCACCAAGGCTTCGACAGGGGAGGACACCGGGGAGCTGTTTTTT. Amino acids: CASTKASTGEDTGELFF.

This clonotype was found a few times. The rearrangement links TRBV6-1 to TRBJ1-4; D is undetermined. Deletions cut 8 bases from V and 7 bases from J, with 14 bases between. The length of the CDR3 is 13 residues. Per the germline V gene, CDR1 is MNHNS and CDR2 is SASEGT. CDR3 sequence: CASRLVGGEKLFF. The DNA of the CDR3 is TGTGCCAGCCGACTCGTGGGAGGTGAAAAACTGTTTTTT.

This clonotype was recorded a few times. The chain recombines TRBV7-9 with TRBJ2-7; D unclear. The V end lost 10 bases, the J end lost 0 bases, and 13 bases lay between the germline ends. This CDR3 has 13 residues. The germline CDR1 and CDR2 sequences are SEHNR and FQNEAQ (reference sequence). The DNA for the CDR3 is TGTGCCACCGAGAGGAACAACTCCTACGAGCAGTACTTC. It codes for CATERNNSYEQYF.

Only a few counts were recorded for this clonotype. The CDR3 is CSASFPNEQFF. The CDR3 DNA sequence: TGCAGTGCTAGCTTCCCTAATGAGCAGTTCTTC. J is TRBJ2-1 and V is TRBV20-1; D ambiguous. CDR1 and CDR2 (germline): DFQATT, SNEGSKA (reference sequence). V was clipped by 3 bases and J by 7 bases, with 7 bases between them. This CDR3 contains 11 residues.

CDR3 loop: CASRIGLVSGGELFF. Written as DNA, the CDR3 is TGCGCCAGCAGAATTGGACTAGTTTCAGGCGGGGAGCTGTTTTTT. The chain is built from TRBV5-1 and TRBJ2-2, with 7 bases aligning to TRBD2. The ends lost 5 bases at V and 7 bases at J; junction bases unmatched: 11. Looked up from germline, CDR1 is SGHRS and CDR2 is YFSETQ. CDR3 length: 15 amino acids.

V is TRBV11-3 and J is TRBJ2-2; tentatively, D is TRBD2 (7 bases). Germline-derived CDR1 and CDR2 are SGHNT and YENEEA. CDR3 length equals 17 residues. Trimming took 3 bases from V and 0 from J, leaving 14 bases between them. CDR3 in DNA: TGTGCCAGCAGCTTTAGGGGGGGTCAGACGAACACCGGGGAGCTGTTTTTT. Amino acids: CASSFRGGQTNTGELFF.